This T cell receptor beta chain was identified during a study of blood T cells in healthy people across ages. A remark on this clonotype: Its cognate antigen is unknown.

General study findings and limits: Age advanced and TCR beta diversity per million T cells fell, roughly linearly. No one knew whether donors had CMV, which possibly confounded expanded clonotype changes.

V shed 2 bases and J shed 10 bases, with 9 bases lying between them. The CDR3 sequence is 12 residues long. Germline V gives CDR1 MNHEY, CDR2 SMNVEV (reference sequence). Using a J-beta primer mix together with a sample-barcoded 5' primer, a second PCR was run for about 6 to 11 cycles. TCRdb re-analysed the 5' RACE reads in MiXCR, keeping a single row per CDR3 protein. The sample includes around 1,100,000 distinct CDR3 sequences, more than 30% seen only once; the top ten take around 14%. The specimen sequenced was blood. The sequence derives from a man aged 18 to 30 in good health. This rearrangement joins TRBV27 to TRBJ1-5, with a tentative D call TRBD1 (5 bases). The DNA for the CDR3 is TGTGCCAGCAGTTTACCAGGGCATCCCCAGCATTTT. Translated: CASSLPGHPQHF.